This T cell receptor (beta chain) was documented in a study of human T cells and chemical hapten exposure. Whole-study context: Upper inner arm skin measuring approximately 2 cm by approximately 2 cm received 2% DPC for sensitization.

This clonotype was seen repeatedly, ten times or more. Its target is not known. Whole-study findings and limits: Expanded TCR sets contained significantly more large CDR3 similarity clusters than controls.

The time point denotes: pre-sensitization, week 0. Documented treatment: therapeutic diphenylcyclopropenone sensitization with weekly scalp DPC. Whole blood that had not been fractionated was the source of extracted total RNA. The CDR3 runs to 15 residues. TCRdb re-called the RACE reads with MiXCR, one entry per CDR3 protein. The sample yields around 60,000 distinct CDR3 sequences, roughly 6.7% seen once. The chain uses TRBV21-1 and TRBJ2-5; TRBD1 is the table's D call, not checked against the DNA. TRBV21-1 is a known pseudogene. The specimen comprised whole blood, sampled in connection with sensitization to the hapten diphenylcyclopropenone (DPC). The source is a woman in her 30s with alopecia areata. Some clones in this sample may be carry-over from other donors' samples. In nucleotides, the CDR3 is TGTGCCAGCAGCAAAGGGGGAGGGGGCCCCGAGACCCAGTACTTC. It is translated as CASSKGGGGPETQYF.